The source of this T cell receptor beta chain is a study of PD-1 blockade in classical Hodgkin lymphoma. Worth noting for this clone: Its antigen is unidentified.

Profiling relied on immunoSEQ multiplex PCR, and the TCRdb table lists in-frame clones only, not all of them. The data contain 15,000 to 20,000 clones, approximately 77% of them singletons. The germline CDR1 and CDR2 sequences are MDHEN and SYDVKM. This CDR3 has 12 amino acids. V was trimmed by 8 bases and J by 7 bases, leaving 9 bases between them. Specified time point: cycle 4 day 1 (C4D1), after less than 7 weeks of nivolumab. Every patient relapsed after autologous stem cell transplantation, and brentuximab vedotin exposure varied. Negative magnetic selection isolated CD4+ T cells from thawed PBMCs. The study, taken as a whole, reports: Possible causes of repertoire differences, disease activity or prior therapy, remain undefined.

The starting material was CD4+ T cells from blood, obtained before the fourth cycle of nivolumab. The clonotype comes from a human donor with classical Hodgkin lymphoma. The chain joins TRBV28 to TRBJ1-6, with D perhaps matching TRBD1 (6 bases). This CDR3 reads CASGTGNSPLHF. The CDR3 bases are TGTGCCAGCGGAACAGGGAATTCACCCCTCCACTTT.